This T cell receptor (beta chain) was observed in a study of cytomegalovirus exposure and HLA in healthy donors. Study details: Out of about 180 million T cells, an earlier analysis found more than 95 million unique TCR beta sequences in total. Overall study results and limits: The authors later found HLA-associated TCR beta chains more clonally expanded than equally common others.

Researchers ran the PCR with 60 Vbeta and 13 Jbeta primers. The method was immunoSEQ multiplex PCR; TCRdb's version includes in-frame clones alone and lacks a portion of them. The sample has about 200,000 clones, about 83% seen once. A word on this clone: Its antigen is currently unknown.

Looked up from germline, CDR1 is SGHRS and CDR2 is YFSETQ. The CDR3 runs to 11 residues. The V end lost 1 base, the J end lost 6 bases, and 4 bases lay between the germline ends. Sequenced input: PBMCs. V and J are TRBV5-1 and TRBJ1-2; D uncertain. This sequence was found in a man aged 35 to 55 in good health and CMV-seronegative. CDR3 in amino acids: CASSLYDGYTF. CDR3 sequence (DNA): TGCGCCAGCAGCTTGTATGATGGCTACACCTTC. Full variable domain (remainder filled in from reference TRBV5-1 and TRBJ1-2): KAGVTQTPRYLIKTRGQQVTLSCSPISGHRSVSWYQQTPGQGLQFLFEYFSETQRNKGNFPGRFSGRQFSNSRSEMNVSTLELGDSALYLCASSLYDGYTFGSGTRLTVV.